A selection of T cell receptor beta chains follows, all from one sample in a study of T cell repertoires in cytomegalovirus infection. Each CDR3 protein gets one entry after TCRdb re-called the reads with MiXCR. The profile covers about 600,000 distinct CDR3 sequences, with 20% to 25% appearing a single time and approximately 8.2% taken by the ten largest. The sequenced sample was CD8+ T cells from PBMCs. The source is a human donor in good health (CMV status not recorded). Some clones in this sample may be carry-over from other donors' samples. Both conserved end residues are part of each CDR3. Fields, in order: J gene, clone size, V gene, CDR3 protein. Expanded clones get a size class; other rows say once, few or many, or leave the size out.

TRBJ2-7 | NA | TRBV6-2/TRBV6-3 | CASSLDRVEQYF
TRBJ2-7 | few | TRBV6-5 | CASRKGYEQYF
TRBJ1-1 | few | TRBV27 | CASSYLGLDTEAFF
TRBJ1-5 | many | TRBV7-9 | CASSLGVGQANQPQHF
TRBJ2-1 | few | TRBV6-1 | CASSSYGGNEQFF
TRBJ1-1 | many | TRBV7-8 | CASSLGTGGWNTEAFF
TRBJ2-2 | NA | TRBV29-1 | CSVEDPQRGGQGLGELFF
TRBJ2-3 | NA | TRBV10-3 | CAISESPDSTDTQYF
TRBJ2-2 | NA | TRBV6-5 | CASSYVNTGVLFF
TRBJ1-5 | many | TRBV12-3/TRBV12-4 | CASAGDGSNQPQHF
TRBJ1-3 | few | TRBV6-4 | CASSDDGGAGNTIYF
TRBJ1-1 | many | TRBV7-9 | CASSLSGANTEAFF
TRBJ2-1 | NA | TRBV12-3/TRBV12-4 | CASTQATYNEQFF
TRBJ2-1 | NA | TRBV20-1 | CSASFPGQGSYNEQFF
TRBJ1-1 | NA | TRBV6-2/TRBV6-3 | CASSYSIRSHTEAFF
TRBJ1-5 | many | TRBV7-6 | CASSLASGNQPQHF
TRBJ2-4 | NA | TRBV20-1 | CSARWPSVIAKNIQYF
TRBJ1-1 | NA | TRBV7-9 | CASSFGAAPGLEAFF
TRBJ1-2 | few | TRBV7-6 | CASSLDRARYGYTF
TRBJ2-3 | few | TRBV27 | CASRLFSTDTQYF
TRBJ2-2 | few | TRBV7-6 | CASTEADRGSGELFF
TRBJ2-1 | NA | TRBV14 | CASSQNWGNRRRFSYNEQFF
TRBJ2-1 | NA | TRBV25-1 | CASSAAFGARSGQFF
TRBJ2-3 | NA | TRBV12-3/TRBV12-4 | CASSGLGDTQYF
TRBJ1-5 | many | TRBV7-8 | CASSLWGAWDDNQPQHF
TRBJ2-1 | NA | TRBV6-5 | CASSPPSGGANEQFF
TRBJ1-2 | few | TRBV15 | CATSRLPRQGVWGYTF
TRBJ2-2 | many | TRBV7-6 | CASSLQAGRGTGELFF
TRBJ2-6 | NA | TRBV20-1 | CSAIPGQGSSGANVLTF